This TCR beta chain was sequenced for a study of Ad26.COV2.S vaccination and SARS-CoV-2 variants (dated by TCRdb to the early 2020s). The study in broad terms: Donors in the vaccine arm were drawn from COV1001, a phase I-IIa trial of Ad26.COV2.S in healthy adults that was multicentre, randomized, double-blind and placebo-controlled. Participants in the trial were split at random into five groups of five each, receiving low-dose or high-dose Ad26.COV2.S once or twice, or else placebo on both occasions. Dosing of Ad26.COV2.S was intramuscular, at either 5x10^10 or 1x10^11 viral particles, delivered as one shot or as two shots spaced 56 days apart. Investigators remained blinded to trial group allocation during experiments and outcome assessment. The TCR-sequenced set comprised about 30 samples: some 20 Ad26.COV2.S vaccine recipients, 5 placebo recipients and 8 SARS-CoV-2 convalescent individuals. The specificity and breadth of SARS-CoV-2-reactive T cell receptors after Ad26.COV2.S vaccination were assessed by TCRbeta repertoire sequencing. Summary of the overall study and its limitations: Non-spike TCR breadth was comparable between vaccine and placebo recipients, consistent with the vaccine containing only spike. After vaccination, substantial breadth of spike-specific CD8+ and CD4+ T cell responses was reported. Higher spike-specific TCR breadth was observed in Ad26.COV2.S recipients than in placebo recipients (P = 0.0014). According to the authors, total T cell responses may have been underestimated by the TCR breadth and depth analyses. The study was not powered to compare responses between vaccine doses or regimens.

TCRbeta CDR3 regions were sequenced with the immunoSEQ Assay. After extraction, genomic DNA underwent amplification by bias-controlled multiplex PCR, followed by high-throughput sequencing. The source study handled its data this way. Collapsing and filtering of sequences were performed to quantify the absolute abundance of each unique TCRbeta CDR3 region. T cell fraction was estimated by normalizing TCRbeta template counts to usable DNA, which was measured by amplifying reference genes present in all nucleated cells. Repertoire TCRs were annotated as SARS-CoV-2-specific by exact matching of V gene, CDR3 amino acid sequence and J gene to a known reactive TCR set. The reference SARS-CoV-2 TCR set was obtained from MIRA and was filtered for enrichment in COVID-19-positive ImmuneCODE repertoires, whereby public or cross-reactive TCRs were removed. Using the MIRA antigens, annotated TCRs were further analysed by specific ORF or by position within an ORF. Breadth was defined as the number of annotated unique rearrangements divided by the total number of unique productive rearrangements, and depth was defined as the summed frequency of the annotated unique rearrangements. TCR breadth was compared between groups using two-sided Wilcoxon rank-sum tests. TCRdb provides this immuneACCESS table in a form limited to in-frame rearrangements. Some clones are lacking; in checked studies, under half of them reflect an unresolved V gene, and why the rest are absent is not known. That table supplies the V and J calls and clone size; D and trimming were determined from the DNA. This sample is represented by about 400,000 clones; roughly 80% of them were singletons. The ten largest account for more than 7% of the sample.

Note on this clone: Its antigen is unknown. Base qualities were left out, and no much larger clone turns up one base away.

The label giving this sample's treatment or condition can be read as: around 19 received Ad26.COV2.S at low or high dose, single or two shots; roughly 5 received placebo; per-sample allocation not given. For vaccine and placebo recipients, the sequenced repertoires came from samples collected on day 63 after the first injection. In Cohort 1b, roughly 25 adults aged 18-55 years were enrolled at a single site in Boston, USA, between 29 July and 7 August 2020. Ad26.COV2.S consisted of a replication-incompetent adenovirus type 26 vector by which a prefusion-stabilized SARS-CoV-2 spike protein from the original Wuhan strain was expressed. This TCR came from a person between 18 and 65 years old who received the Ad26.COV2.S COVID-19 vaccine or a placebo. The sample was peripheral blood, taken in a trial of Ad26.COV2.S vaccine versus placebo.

The DNA sequence reads TGTGCCAGTAGGAAACAGGGGGCGCACAATCAGCCCCAGCATTTT. The translation is CASRKQGAHNQPQHF. The receptor chain draws on TRBV19 and TRBJ1-5; 9 of the junction bases match TRBD1. From V the trimming removes 6 bases and from J it removes 3 bases, while the gene matches leave 6 bases of the junction unaccounted for. The CDR3 has 15 amino acids, counting the end cysteine and phenylalanine. Just CDR3 DNA is preserved here, 45 bases in frame from base 1. From the germline V gene (reference sequence), CDR1 is LNHDA and CDR2 is SQIVND.